This T cell receptor (beta chain) was captured by sequencing in a study of blood T cell repertoires in COVID-19. Overall study context: The United States, Italy and Spain provided the acute and convalescent COVID-19 samples. T cells, B-cell-depleted T cells, or PBMCs provided the cDNA or gDNA that served as material.

As handled by the study authors: Amplification from reference gene primers served as the basis for estimated nucleated cell counts. TCRdb keeps only in-frame clones here, not all; method: immunoSEQ multiplex PCR. V, J and clone size derive from that table, while D and trimming were established from the DNA sequence. The table has under 200,000 clones, about 88% seen once; the top ten hold about 1.7%. The CDR3 runs to 17 residues. The germline CDR1 and CDR2 sequences are MNHNS and SASEGT. Losses at the gene ends were 1 base for V and 3 bases for J; bases not matched to a gene: 9. The specimen sequenced was peripheral blood. The rearrangement joins TRBV6-1 to TRBJ1-2; 9 bases map to TRBD1. The source is a man aged 18-30 years with active or convalescent COVID-19. The CDR3 region is CASSEVLLGQGDYGYTF. CDR3 nucleotides: TGTGCCAGCAGTGAAGTTCTCTTGGGACAGGGCGACTATGGCTACACCTTC.